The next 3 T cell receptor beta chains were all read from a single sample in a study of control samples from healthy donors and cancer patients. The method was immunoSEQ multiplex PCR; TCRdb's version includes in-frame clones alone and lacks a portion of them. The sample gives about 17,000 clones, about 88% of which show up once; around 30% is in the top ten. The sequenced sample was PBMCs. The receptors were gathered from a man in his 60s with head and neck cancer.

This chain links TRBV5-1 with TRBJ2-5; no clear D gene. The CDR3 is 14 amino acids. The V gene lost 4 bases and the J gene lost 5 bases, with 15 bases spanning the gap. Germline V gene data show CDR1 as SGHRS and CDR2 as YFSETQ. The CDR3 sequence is CASSVGSYSETQYF. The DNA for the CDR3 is TGCGCCAGCAGCGTGGGAAGCTACTCGGAGACCCAGTACTTC.

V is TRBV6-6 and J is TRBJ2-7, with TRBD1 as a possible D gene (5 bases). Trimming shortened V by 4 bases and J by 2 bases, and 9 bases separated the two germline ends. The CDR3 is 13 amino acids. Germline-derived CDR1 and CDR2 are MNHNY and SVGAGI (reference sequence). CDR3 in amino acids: CASSLTEPYEQYF. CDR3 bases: TGTGCCAGCAGTTTGACAGAACCCTACGAGCAGTACTTC.

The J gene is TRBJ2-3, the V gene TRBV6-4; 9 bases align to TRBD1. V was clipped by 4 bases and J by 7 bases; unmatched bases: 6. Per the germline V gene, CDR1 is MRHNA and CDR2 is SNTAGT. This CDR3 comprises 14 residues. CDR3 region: CASSVDRGTNTQYF. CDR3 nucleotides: TGTGCCAGCAGTGTGGACAGGGGTACGAATACGCAGTATTTT.